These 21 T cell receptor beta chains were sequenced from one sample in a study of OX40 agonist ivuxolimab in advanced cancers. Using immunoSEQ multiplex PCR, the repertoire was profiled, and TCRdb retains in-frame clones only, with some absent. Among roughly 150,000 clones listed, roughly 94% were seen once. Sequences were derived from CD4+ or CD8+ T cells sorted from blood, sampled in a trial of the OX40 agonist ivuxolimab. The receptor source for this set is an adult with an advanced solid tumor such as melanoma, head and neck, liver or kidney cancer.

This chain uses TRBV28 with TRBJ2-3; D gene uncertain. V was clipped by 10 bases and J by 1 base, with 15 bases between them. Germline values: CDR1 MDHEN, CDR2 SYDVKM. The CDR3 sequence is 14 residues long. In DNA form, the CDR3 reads TGTGCCACCAAATGGGATTACGGCACAGATACGCAGTATTTT. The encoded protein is CATKWDYGTDTQYF.

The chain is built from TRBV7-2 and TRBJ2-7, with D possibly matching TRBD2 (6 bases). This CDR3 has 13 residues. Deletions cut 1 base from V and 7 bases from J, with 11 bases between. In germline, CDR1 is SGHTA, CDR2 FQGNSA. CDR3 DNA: TGTGCCAGCAGCTTAGAACGGGGGTCGGAGCAGTACTTC. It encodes CASSLERGSEQYF.

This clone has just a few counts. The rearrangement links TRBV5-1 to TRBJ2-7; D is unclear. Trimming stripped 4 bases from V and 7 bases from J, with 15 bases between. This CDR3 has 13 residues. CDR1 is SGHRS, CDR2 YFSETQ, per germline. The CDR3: CASSHTGVAEQYF. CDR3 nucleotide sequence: TGCGCCAGCAGCCACACTGGGGTGGCGGAGCAGTACTTC.

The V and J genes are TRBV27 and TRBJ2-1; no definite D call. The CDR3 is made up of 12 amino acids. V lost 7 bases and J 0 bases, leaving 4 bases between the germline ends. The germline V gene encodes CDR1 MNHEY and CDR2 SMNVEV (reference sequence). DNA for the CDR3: TGTGCCAGCATCAACTCCTACAATGAGCAGTTCTTC. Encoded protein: CASINSYNEQFF.

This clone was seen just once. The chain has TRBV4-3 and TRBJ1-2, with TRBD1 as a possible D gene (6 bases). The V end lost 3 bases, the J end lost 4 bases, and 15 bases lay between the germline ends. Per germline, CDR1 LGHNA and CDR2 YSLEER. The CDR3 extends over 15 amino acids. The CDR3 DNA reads TGCGCCAGCAGCCACTGGGGAGGGGGTAGCTATGGCTACACCTTC. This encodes CASSHWGGGSYGYTF.

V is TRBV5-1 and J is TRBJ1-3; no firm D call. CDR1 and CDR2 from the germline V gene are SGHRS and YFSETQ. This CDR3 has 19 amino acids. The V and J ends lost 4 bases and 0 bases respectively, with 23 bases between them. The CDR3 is CASSPTGWAKLGSGNTIYF. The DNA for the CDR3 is TGCGCCAGCAGCCCAACCGGATGGGCTAAATTGGGCTCTGGAAACACCATATATTTT.

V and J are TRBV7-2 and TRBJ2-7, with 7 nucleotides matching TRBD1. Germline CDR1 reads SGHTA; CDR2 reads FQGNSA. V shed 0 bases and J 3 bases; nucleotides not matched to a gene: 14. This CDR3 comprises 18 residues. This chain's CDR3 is CASSLAELGRRGLYEQYF. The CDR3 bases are TGTGCCAGCAGCTTAGCGGAACTGGGTCGAAGGGGGCTCTACGAGCAGTACTTC.

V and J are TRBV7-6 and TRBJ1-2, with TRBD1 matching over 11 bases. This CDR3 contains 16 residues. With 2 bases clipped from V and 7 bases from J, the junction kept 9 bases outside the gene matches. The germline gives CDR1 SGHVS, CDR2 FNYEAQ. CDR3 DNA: TGTGCCAGCAGCTTAAACCCAGGACAGGGGGCAAGTGGCTACACCTTC. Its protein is CASSLNPGQGASGYTF.

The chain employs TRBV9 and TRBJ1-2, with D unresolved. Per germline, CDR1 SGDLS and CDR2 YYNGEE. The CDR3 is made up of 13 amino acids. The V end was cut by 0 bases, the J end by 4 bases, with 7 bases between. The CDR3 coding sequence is TGTGCCAGCAGCGTAGGGGCAGCCTATGGCTACACCTTC. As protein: CASSVGAAYGYTF.

CDR3 region: CASSSQVLAAMSGEQFF. The CDR3 nucleotides read TGCGCCAGCAGCTCGCAGGTACTAGCGGCAATGTCGGGTGAGCAGTTCTTC. V and J are TRBV5-1 and TRBJ2-1; 8 bases agree with TRBD2. The CDR3 has 17 amino acids. Germline CDR1 reads SGHRS; CDR2 reads YFSETQ. Unmatched junction bases numbered 17, after V lost 3 bases and J lost 9 bases.

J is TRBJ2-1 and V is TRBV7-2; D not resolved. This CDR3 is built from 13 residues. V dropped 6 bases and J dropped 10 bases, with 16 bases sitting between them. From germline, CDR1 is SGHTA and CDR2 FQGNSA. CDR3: CASRSRGRDEQFF. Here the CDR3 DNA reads TGTGCCAGCAGATCAAGAGGAAGAGACGAGCAGTTCTTC.

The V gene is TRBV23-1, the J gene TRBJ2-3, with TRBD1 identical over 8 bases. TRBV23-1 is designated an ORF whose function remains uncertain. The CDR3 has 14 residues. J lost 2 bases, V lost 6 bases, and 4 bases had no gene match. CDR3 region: CASSGQGTTDTQYF. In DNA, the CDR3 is TGCGCCAGCAGCGGACAGGGAACCACAGATACGCAGTATTTT.

Here the CDR3 DNA reads TGTGCCAGCAGCTTATTAGGGACCTCCACCGGGGAGCTGTTTTTT. This sequence encodes CASSLLGTSTGELFF. The V call is TRBV7-2, the J call TRBJ2-2; either TRBD1 or TRBD2 may supply D (5 bases each). The length of the CDR3 is 15 residues. Germline V gives CDR1 SGHTA, CDR2 FQGNSA. With 2 bases removed from V and 4 bases from J, the gap between germline ends came to 11 bases.

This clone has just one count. Here the CDR3 DNA reads TGTGCCAGTAGCCCAGGACAGGGATTGAACACTGAAGCTTTCTTT. This codes for CASSPGQGLNTEAFF. The chain uses TRBV19 and TRBJ1-1; 8 nucleotides agree with TRBD1. Germline V gives CDR1 LNHDA, CDR2 SQIVND (reference sequence). The V gene end was trimmed by 6 bases and the J gene end by 0 bases; junction bases not matched to a gene: 6. The CDR3 covers 15 residues. Drawing the rest from reference TRBV19 and TRBJ1-1, the complete variable domain is DGGITQSPKYLFRKEGQNVTLSCEQNLNHDAMYWYRQDPGQGLRLIYYSQIVNDFQKGDIAEGYSVSREKKESFPLTVTSAQKNPTAFYLCASSPGQGLNTEAFFGQGTRLTVV.

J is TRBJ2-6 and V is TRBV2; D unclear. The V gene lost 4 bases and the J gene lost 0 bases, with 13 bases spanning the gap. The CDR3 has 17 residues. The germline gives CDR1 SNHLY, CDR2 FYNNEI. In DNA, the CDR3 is TGTGCCAGCAGTGGGTGGGCAGCACCCTCTGGGGCCAACGTCCTGACTTTC. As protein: CASSGWAAPSGANVLTF.

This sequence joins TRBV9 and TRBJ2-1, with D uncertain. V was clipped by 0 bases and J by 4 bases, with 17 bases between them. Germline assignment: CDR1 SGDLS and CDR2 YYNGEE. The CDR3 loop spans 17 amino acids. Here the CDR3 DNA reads TGTGCCAGCAGCGTAGAGGCCTCCCCCCTTACGTACAATGAGCAGTTCTTC. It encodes CASSVEASPLTYNEQFF.

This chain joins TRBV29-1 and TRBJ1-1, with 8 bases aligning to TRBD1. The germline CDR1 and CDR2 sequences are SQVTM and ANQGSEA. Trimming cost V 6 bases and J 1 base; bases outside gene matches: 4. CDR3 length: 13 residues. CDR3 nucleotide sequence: TGCAGCGTGGGGACAGGCGAGAACACTGAAGCTTTCTTT. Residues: CSVGTGENTEAFF. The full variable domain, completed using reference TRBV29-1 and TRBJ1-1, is SAVISQKPSRDICQRGTSLTIQCQVDSQVTMMFWYRQQPGQSLTLIATANQGSEATYESGFVIDKFPISRPNLTFSTLTVSNMSPEDSSIYLCSVGTGENTEAFFGQGTRLTVV.

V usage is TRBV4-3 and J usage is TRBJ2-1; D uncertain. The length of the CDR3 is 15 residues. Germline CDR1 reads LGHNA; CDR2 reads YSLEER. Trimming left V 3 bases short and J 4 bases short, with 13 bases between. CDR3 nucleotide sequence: TGCGCCAGCAGCCATCCCCCCCCTTGGTACAATGAGCAGTTCTTC. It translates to CASSHPPPWYNEQFF.

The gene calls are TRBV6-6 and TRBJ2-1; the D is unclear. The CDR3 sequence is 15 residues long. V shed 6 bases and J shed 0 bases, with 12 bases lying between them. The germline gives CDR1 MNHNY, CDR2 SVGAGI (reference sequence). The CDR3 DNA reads TGTGCCAGCAGACCCCACAGTAGCTCCTACAATGAGCAGTTCTTC. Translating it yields CASRPHSSSYNEQFF.

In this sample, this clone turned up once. CDR3 nucleotide sequence: TGCAGCGTTTGGGACAGGGGCTTAGGGTATGGCTACACCTTC. It codes for CSVWDRGLGYGYTF. This chain links TRBV29-1 with TRBJ1-2; TRBD1 aligns across 10 bases. Losses at the gene ends were 5 bases for V and 5 bases for J; bases not matched to a gene: 8. The germline gives CDR1 SQVTM, CDR2 ANQGSEA. The CDR3 covers 14 residues.

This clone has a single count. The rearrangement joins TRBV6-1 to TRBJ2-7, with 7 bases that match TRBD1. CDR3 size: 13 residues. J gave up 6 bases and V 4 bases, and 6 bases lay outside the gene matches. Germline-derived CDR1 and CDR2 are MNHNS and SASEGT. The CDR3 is CASSGDSSSEQYF. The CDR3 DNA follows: TGTGCCAGCAGTGGGGACAGTAGTTCCGAGCAGTACTTC.